A single TCR beta chain is shown here with its context. The germline V gene encodes CDR1 SGHVS and CDR2 FNYEAQ. CDR3 length equals 16 residues. With 0 bases clipped from V and 5 bases from J, the junction kept 3 bases outside the gene matches. Specified treatment: randomized to nivolumab then ipilimumab (arm A) or the reverse (arm B). Only in-frame clones appear in the TCRdb table, and some are missing; sequencing was by immunoSEQ multiplex PCR. This sample has 27,000 or so clones, with 77% found just once. This entry is derived from a study of sequential checkpoint blockade in melanoma. The TCR originated in a human donor with melanoma. The chain recombines TRBV7-6 with TRBJ2-1; 11 nucleotides match TRBD2. The sequencing here drew on CD8+ T cells sorted from blood (inferred from file names), taken from a patient given nivolumab and ipilimumab in sequence. CDR3 residues: CASSLATSGAHNEQFF. DNA for the CDR3: TGTGCCAGCAGCTTAGCGACTAGCGGGGCCCACAATGAGCAGTTCTTC. The variable domain in full, with the rest retrieved from reference TRBV7-6 and TRBJ2-1, is GAGVSQSPRYKVTKRGQDVALRCDPISGHVSLYWYRQALGQGPEFLTYFNYEAQQDKSGLPNDRFSAERPEGSISTLTIQRTEQRDSAMYRCASSLATSGAHNEQFFGPGTRLTVL.